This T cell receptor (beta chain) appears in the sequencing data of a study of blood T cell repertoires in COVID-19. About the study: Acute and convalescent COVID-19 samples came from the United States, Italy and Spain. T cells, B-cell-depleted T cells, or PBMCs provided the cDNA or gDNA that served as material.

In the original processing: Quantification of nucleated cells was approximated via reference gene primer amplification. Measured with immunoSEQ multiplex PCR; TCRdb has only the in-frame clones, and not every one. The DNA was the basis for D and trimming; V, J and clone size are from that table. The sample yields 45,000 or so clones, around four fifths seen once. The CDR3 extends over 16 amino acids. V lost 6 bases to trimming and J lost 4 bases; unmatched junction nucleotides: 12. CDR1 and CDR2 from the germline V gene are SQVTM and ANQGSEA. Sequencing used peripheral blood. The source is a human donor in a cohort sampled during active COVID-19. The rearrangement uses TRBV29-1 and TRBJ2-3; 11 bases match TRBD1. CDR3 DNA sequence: TGCAGCGTAGGAACCGGGACAGGGGGTCTCGCAGATACGCAGTATTTT. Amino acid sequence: CSVGTGTGGLADTQYF.